Following are 25 T cell receptor beta chains from one sample sequenced in a study of blood T cells in healthy people across ages. A J-beta primer mix and a sample-barcoded 5' primer were used in a second PCR of roughly 6 to 11 cycles. One entry per CDR3 protein, called by TCRdb with MiXCR from the 5' RACE reads. The sample has approximately 350,000 distinct CDR3 sequences, over 45% seen once. The sample taken for sequencing was blood. The source of these receptors is a man between 60 and 75 years old in good health.

The V call is TRBV6-1, the J call TRBJ2-1; D is perhaps TRBD1 (5 bases). The J call may be faulty, since TRBJ2-7 better matches the DNA end. This CDR3 is 15 amino acids long. The germline V gene has CDR1 MNHNS and CDR2 SASEGT. The CDR3, as DNA: TGTGCCAGCAGTGCACTCCAGGGTTTAACTTACGAGCAGTACTTC. Amino acid sequence: CASSALQGLTYEQYF.

This clonotype is a singleton in its sample. DNA for the CDR3: TGTGCCAGCAGTCGTATTCGGGACTTACGCGAGCAGTACTTC. Its protein is CASSRIRDLREQYF. This chain uses TRBV2 with TRBJ2-4, with a weak D call TRBD2 (6 bases). Matching the DNA end better, TRBJ2-7 makes the J call doubtful. The CDR3 spans 14 residues. Germline CDR1 and CDR2: SNHLY and FYNNEI.

The chain has TRBV7-2 and TRBJ2-7; 9 positions agree with TRBD1. The V gene end was trimmed by 1 base and the J gene end by 3 bases; junction bases not matched to a gene: 7. From germline, CDR1 is SGHTA and CDR2 FQGNSA. This CDR3 has 16 residues. Here the CDR3 reads CASSLGGQGRLYEQYF. The CDR3, as DNA: TGTGCCAGCAGCTTAGGAGGACAGGGGCGCCTCTACGAGCAGTACTTC.

The chain combines TRBV27 with TRBJ1-1; D is possibly TRBD1 (6 bases). The V end lost 3 bases, the J end lost 10 bases, and 9 bases lay between the germline ends. The CDR3 loop spans 11 amino acids. The germline CDR1 and CDR2 sequences are MNHEY and SMNVEV (reference sequence). Here the CDR3 reads CASSFGGPAFF. CDR3 sequence (DNA): TGTGCCAGCAGTTTCGGGGGGCCAGCTTTCTTT.

The chain joins TRBV7-9 to TRBJ2-4, with TRBD1 matching over 7 bases. CDR1 is SEHNR and CDR2 is FQNEAQ in the germline V gene (reference sequence). This CDR3 has 14 amino acids. The ends lost 2 bases at V and 7 bases at J; junction bases unmatched: 5. CDR3 DNA sequence: TGTGCCAGCAGCTTATCACAGGGGCTGAACATTCAGTACTTC. It specifies CASSLSQGLNIQYF.

The chain combines TRBV20-1 with TRBJ1-1, with D uncertain. Germline V gene lookup returns CDR1 DFQATT and CDR2 SNEGSKA (reference sequence). V shed 3 bases and J shed 5 bases, with 16 bases lying between them. The CDR3 sequence is 14 residues long. The CDR3 region has the DNA TGCAGTGCTAGCGCCGGGTTTGGGAGGACTGAAGCTTTCTTT. It specifies CSASAGFGRTEAFF.

This clonotype was found many times. The chain combines TRBV6-5 with TRBJ2-5, with a tentative D call TRBD2 (7 bases). The CDR3 covers 12 residues. CDR1 is MNHEY and CDR2 is SVGAGI in the germline V gene. Trimming removed 7 bases at V and 5 bases at J, with 11 bases between. As DNA, the CDR3 is TGTGCCAGCAATAGGGGGGGGGAGACCCAGTACTTC. Residues: CASNRGGETQYF.

This clonotype was recorded a few times. The genes are TRBV2 and TRBJ2-1, with 9 nucleotides matching TRBD2. CDR3 length: 16 amino acids. Per the germline V gene, CDR1 is SNHLY and CDR2 is FYNNEI. J was trimmed by 7 bases and V by 6 bases; bases with no gene match: 13. CDR3 sequence reads: CASRDPREGAGNEQFF. The DNA of the CDR3 is TGTGCCAGCAGAGACCCGCGGGAGGGGGCGGGGAATGAGCAGTTCTTC.

This CDR3 is CASSPSVAGASYEQYF. Here the CDR3 DNA reads TGTGCCAGCAGTCCCTCCGTAGCGGGAGCCTCCTACGAGCAGTACTTC. The chain employs TRBV27 and TRBJ2-7, with 9 bases identical to TRBD2. The CDR3 contains 16 residues. Germline CDR1 is MNHEY and CDR2 is SMNVEV (reference sequence). Trimming took 5 bases from V and 0 from J; bases not matched to a gene: 8.

This rearrangement joins TRBV7-6 to TRBJ1-4; tentative D call: TRBD1 (6 bases). The V end lost 1 base, the J end lost 0 bases, and 12 bases lay between the germline ends. The germline gives CDR1 SGHVS, CDR2 FNYEAQ. CDR3 length: 17 amino acids. The CDR3 nucleotides read TGTGCCAGCAGCTTAGAGGCGGGGGGCGCAACTAATGAAAAACTGTTTTTT. It is translated as CASSLEAGGATNEKLFF.

This rearrangement joins TRBV7-9 to TRBJ1-2; D possibly corresponds to TRBD1 (6 bases). The germline gives CDR1 SEHNR, CDR2 FQNEAQ (reference sequence). V was shortened by 5 bases and J by 7 bases, with 11 bases between the two germline ends. The CDR3 is made up of 12 amino acids. The chain's CDR3 is CASSLQGFGYTF. Here the CDR3 DNA reads TGTGCCAGCAGCCTACAGGGATTTGGCTACACCTTC.

V usage is TRBV7-2 and J usage is TRBJ2-5; D is undetermined. Trimming took off 2 bases at V and 2 bases at J, with 12 bases between the two ends. From germline, CDR1 is SGHTA and CDR2 FQGNSA. The CDR3 contains 15 residues. CDR3 in amino acids: CASSLRGGRQETQYF. Written as DNA, the CDR3 is TGTGCCAGCAGCTTACGAGGTGGCAGACAAGAGACCCAGTACTTC.

This clonotype has just one count. The chain couples TRBV20-1 to TRBJ2-1; D not certain. There are 13 residues in the CDR3. CDR1 DFQATT and CDR2 SNEGSKA come from the germline V gene (reference sequence). The germline V and J ends were trimmed by 0 bases and 6 bases, with 9 bases remaining between them. CDR3 DNA sequence: TGCAGTGCTAGAGATAGGGTGGGCAATGAGCAGTTCTTC. It encodes CSARDRVGNEQFF.

J is TRBJ1-4 and V is TRBV28; D gene unclear. This CDR3 has 12 residues. The V end lost 7 bases, the J end lost 7 bases, and 10 bases lay between the germline ends. Germline CDR1 and CDR2: MDHEN and SYDVKM. In DNA, the CDR3 is TGTGCCAGCACCGCGGGGAGTGAAAAACTGTTTTTT. Its translation: CASTAGSEKLFF. The full variable domain, its missing parts supplied by reference TRBV28 and TRBJ1-4, is DVKVTQSSRYLVKRTGEKVFLECVQDMDHENMFWYRQDPGLGLRLIYFSYDVKMKEKGDIPEGYSVSREKKERFSLILESASTNQTSMYLCASTAGSEKLFFGSGTQLSVL.

V and J are TRBV3-1 and TRBJ2-3; TRBD2 might be the D (6 bases). V lost 0 bases to trimming and J lost 7 bases, with 17 bases between them. This CDR3 has 16 amino acids. Germline-derived CDR1 and CDR2 are LGHDT and YNNKEL (reference sequence). The CDR3 bases are TGTGCCAGCAGCCAAGAGGGGGGTCGGATAGCTTATACGCAGTATTTT. The encoded protein is CASSQEGGRIAYTQYF.

This chain links TRBV6-2 or TRBV6-3 with TRBJ2-3, with 7 bases lining up with TRBD1. This CDR3 region has 17 residues. V lost 4 bases and J lost 2; bases outside the gene matches: 12. Per the germline V gene, CDR1 is MNHEY and CDR2 is SVGEGT. The CDR3 region is CASSWSKTGPYTDTQYF. DNA for the CDR3: TGTGCCAGCAGTTGGTCGAAGACAGGGCCCTACACAGATACGCAGTATTTT.

A few counts support this clonotype. The chain employs TRBV5-6 and TRBJ2-3, with 7 positions matching TRBD1. CDR1 and CDR2 (germline): SGHDT, YYEEEE. With V trimmed by 5 bases and J by 0 bases, 9 bases remained unmatched. The CDR3 spans 16 residues. CDR3 region: CASRSWDRTSTDTQYF. The CDR3 DNA is TGTGCCAGCAGGTCTTGGGACAGAACTAGCACAGATACGCAGTATTTT.

This clonotype was recorded a few times. The chain combines TRBV5-1 with TRBJ2-3; D possibly corresponds to TRBD1 (6 bases). The CDR3 extends over 15 amino acids. Germline CDR1 reads SGHRS; CDR2 reads YFSETQ. V lost 0 bases, J lost 6 bases, and 14 bases lay in between. CDR3 loop: CASSLAKIQGDTQYF. The CDR3 bases are TGCGCCAGCAGCTTGGCCAAGATTCAGGGGGATACGCAGTATTTT.

The chain joins TRBV5-1 to TRBJ2-3; D is possibly TRBD2 (6 bases). V lost 4 bases and J 2 bases, leaving 14 bases between the germline ends. Germline assignment: CDR1 SGHRS and CDR2 YFSETQ. This CDR3 is 15 amino acids long. CDR3 sequence reads: CASSQPGGITDTQYF. In DNA, the CDR3 is TGCGCCAGCAGCCAGCCGGGCGGGATCACAGATACGCAGTATTTT.

Concerning this clonotype itself: Germline is not matched at one junction end, which may reflect a read error. The chain uses TRBV12-3 or TRBV12-4 and TRBJ2-5, with D perhaps TRBD1 (5 bases). The CDR3 is 13 amino acids. The CDR3 protein is CASNLGHQETQYF. CDR3 DNA: TGTGCCAGCAATTTAGGACATCAAGAGACCCAGTACTTC.

The chain employs TRBV15 and TRBJ2-1; TRBD2 agrees at 7 bases. This CDR3 is 11 amino acids long. Germline assignment: CDR1 LNHNV and CDR2 YYDKDF (reference sequence). J lost 14 bases, V lost 3 bases, and 4 bases had no gene match. The CDR3 spells CATSRGGEEFF. CDR3 DNA: TGTGCCACCAGCAGGGGAGGGGAGGAGTTCTTC.

This clonotype was picked up a small number of times. The chain links TRBV7-6 to TRBJ1-1; 8 bases align to TRBD1. Germline CDR1 and CDR2: SGHVS and FNYEAQ. The V gene end was trimmed by 4 bases and the J gene end by 1 base; junction bases not matched to a gene: 5. The CDR3 runs to 15 residues. CDR3 nucleotides: TGTGCCAGCAGCTCTCAGGGACAGGCGAACACTGAAGCTTTCTTT. Translated: CASSSQGQANTEAFF.

In its sample, this clonotype was seen a few times. This sequence joins TRBV7-2 and TRBJ1-2, with D possibly TRBD1 on 5 matching bases. The ends were cut back, 7 bases at V and 13 bases at J, with 22 bases in the middle. CDR1 is SGHTA, CDR2 FQGNSA, per germline. The CDR3 runs to 13 residues. The CDR3 is CASNLLAGTAFTF. CDR3 DNA sequence: TGTGCCAGCAACCTCTTGGCAGGGACCGCCTTCACCTTC.

This clonotype appeared a few times. This rearrangement joins TRBV27 to TRBJ2-7; D gene uncertain. The CDR3 is 11 residues long. Deletions cut 7 bases from V and 3 bases from J, with 7 bases between. From germline, CDR1 is MNHEY and CDR2 SMNVEV (reference sequence). The CDR3 protein is CASKKNYEQYF. In DNA form, the CDR3 reads TGTGCCAGCAAGAAGAACTACGAGCAGTACTTC.

This clonotype has ten or more counts. This chain joins TRBV5-6 and TRBJ2-6, with D unresolved. The germline CDR1 and CDR2 sequences are SGHDT and YYEEEE. The V end lost 0 bases, the J end lost 2 bases, and 3 bases lay between the germline ends. CDR3 length equals 14 residues. The CDR3 reads CASSLETGANVLTF. The CDR3, as DNA: TGTGCCAGCAGCTTGGAGACTGGGGCCAACGTCCTGACTTTC.